The present entry profiles one T cell receptor beta chain with its context. This receptor's antigen is unknown. Base qualities are not recorded, but no much larger clone differs from it by a single base. The donors were healthy, HIV-negative adults who had no recently reported acute infections or vaccinations. Every donor was a Caucasian adult living in Nashville, Tennessee, USA. Magnetic negative selection was used to enrich CD4+ T cells, after which naive cells were positively selected on CD45RA and the negative fraction became the memory subset. After blood collection by leukapheresis, PBMCs were isolated using Ficoll-Histopaque density gradient centrifugation and then cryopreserved in the vapor phase of liquid nitrogen. Analytical flow cytometry was used to check the purity and quantity of each magnetically sorted T cell population. Genomic DNA was isolated from every sorted fraction and measured by UV absorbance on a Nanodrop 2000c.

The data derive from a study of shared clonotypes between healthy human individuals (dated by TCRdb to the early 2020s). Regarding the research as a whole: Three men and a couple of women, aged 18 to 49 years, made up the cohort. For each donor, CD4 naive and CD4 memory were each run on three plates, CD8 naive on two plates, and CD8 memory on one plate. To estimate repertoire size and how much clonotype sharing occurs between individuals, the study deeply sequenced the blood TCR repertoires of roughly 5 healthy adults. Different laboratories and diverse techniques were used to prepare libraries and sequence TCR repertoires, to increase sequencing depth and limit assay-specific biases. Each donor's leukapheresis produced roughly between about 0.8 and 10 billion PBMCs.

Here is what the overall study found, with its caveats: Rarefaction of sorted-subset datasets indicated incomplete sequencing despite the large sequencing depth. Only blood was sampled, and tissue TCR repertoires likely differ from those in blood. Pairwise subsampling led to the expectation that sequencing depth would affect the degree of clonotype sharing among donors. Compared with non-shared clonotypes, clonotypes shared by all four sorted-subset donors had higher generation probabilities. When several donors were compared, the shared fraction of clonotypes was around 5% for naive CD4, roughly 3.4% for naive CD8, more than 2% for memory CD4, and around 0.37% for memory CD8. Naive subsets generally had larger estimated clonotype richness than memory subsets. The genetic and exposure-history diversity represented was limited by the small number of donors.

Using the deep immunoSEQ assay, TCR CDR3 regions were amplified from genomic DNA by multiplex PCR. For each cell subset, the extracted genomic DNA was distributed evenly across all wells of several immunoSEQ 96-well plates, and each plate served as one replicate. For sorted subsets, roughly 200 ng of genomic DNA, equivalent to 30,000 or so T cell genomes, went into each replicate PCR. Purified libraries were quantified with a Qubit 3.0 fluorometer, sized on a Bioanalyzer 2100, and re-quantified with the KAPA Library Quantification kit. Each immunoSEQ 96-well plate was sequenced on its own single-read 150-cycle Illumina NextSeq 550 flow cell. Processing in the source paper ran as follows. The immunoSEQ output contained only junctional sequences without quality scores, so filtering could not match that applied to full-length reads. To assign V/J genes and CDR3, sequences were annotated against IMGT germline references using PyIR, a Python wrapper for IgBLAST v1.9. Reads were removed for weak V/J assignments (E-value above 1e-6), missing CDR3, stop codons, out-of-frame junctions, or ambiguous translated residues. A V3J clonotype was defined by an identical inferred V gene, J gene, and CDR3 amino acid sequence. Percentage overlap between repertoires was computed as shared unique clonotypes divided by the size of the smaller repertoire. Richness of each repertoire was evaluated using RTK rarefaction, the Chao1 estimator, and Recon v2.1 estimates of unobserved clonotypes. OLGA was used to compute generation probabilities for all TCRbeta clonotypes that the gDNA method yielded from a few donors. Here the immuneACCESS table is served through TCRdb, limited to in-frame sequences with V and J called. Missing clones are a known gap in these copies; in checked studies unresolved V genes cover under half, and the rest lacks a known reason. V and J calls and clone size follow that table, whereas D and trimming were derived from the DNA. The sample includes around 2,000,000 clones, with 85% to 95% observed a single time. The top ten clones comprise 0.1% to 0.15% of the sample.

From the cysteine through the phenylalanine, the CDR3 covers 13 amino acids. Only the CDR3 DNA stays, 39 bases, in frame from base 1. V lost 2 bases and J lost 1 base; the stretch between them is 7 bases long. The germline V gene sets CDR1 to SGHRS and CDR2 to YFSETQ. The sequencing sample was made of naive CD4+ T cells sorted from blood. Explained via the paper, the cell subset or site label denotes: CD45RA+ positively selected. The V gene is TRBV5-1 and the J gene is TRBJ2-7, with the D segment identity uncertain. The TCR was taken from a man younger than 35 in good health. The sequenced DNA: TGCGCCAGCAGCTTAAGGCCTTCCTACGAGCAGTACTTC. This gives the protein CASSLRPSYEQYF.